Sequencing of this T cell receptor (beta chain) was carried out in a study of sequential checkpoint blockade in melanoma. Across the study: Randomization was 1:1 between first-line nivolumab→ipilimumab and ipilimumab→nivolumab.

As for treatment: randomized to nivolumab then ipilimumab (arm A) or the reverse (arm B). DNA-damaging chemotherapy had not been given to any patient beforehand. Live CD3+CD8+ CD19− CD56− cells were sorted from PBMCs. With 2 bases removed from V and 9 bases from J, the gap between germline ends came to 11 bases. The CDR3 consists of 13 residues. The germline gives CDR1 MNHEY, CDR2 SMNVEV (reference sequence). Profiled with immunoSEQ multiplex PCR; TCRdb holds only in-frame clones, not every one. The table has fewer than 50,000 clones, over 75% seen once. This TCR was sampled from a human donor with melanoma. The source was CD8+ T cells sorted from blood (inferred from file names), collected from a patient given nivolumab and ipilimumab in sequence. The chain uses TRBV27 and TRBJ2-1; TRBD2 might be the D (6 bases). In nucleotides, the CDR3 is TGTGCCAGCAGTTTAGGCGGGATTGTTGAGCAGTTCTTC. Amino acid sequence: CASSLGGIVEQFF.